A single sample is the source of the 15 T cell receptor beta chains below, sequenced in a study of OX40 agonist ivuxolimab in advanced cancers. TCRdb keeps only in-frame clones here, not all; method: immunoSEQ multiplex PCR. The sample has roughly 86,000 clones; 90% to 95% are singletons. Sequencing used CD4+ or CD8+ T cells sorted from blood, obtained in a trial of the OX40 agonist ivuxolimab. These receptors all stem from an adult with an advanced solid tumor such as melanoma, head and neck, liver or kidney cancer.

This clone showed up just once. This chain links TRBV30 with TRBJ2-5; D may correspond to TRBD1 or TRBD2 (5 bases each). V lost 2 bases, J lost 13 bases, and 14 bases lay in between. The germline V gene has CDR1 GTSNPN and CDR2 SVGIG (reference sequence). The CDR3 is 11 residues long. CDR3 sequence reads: CAWSHGAAGYF. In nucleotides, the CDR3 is TGTGCCTGGAGTCATGGGGCGGCGGGGTACTTC.

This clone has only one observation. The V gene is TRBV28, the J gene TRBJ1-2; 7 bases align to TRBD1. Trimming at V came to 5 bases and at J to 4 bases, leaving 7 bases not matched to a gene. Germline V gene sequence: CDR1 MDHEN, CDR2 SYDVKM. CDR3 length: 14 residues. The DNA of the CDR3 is TGTGCCAGCAGTCTCCGGGACAGAAGCTATGGCTACACCTTC. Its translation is CASSLRDRSYGYTF.

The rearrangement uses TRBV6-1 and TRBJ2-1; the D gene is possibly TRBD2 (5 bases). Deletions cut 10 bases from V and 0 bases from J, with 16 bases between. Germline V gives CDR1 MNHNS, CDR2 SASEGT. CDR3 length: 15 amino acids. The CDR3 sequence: CAISPRDSSYNEQFF. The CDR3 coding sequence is TGTGCCATTTCTCCCCGGGATAGCTCCTACAATGAGCAGTTCTTC.

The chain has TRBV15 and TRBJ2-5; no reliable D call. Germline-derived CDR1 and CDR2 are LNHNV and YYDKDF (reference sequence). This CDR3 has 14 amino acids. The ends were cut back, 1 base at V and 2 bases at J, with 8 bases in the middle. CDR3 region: CATSRGGSQETQYF. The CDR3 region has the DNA TGTGCCACCAGCAGAGGCGGTAGTCAAGAGACCCAGTACTTC.

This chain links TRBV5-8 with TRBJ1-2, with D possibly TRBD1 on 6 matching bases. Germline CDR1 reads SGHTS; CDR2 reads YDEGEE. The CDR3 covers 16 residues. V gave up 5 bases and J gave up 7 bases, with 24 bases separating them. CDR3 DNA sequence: TGTGCCAGCAGGAAAACAGACAGGAGCACCTTTTCTGGCTACACCTTC. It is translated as CASRKTDRSTFSGYTF. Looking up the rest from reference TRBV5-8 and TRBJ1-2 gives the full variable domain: EAGVTQSPTHLIKTRGQQATLRCSPISGHTSVYWYQQALGLGLQFLLWYDEGEERNRGNFPPRFSGRQFPNYSSELNVNALELEDSALYLCASRKTDRSTFSGYTFGSGTRLTVV.

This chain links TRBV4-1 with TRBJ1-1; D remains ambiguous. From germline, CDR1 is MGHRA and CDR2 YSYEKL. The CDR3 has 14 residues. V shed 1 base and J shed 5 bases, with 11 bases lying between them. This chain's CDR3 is CASSQGRTDTEAFF. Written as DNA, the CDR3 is TGCGCCAGCAGCCAAGGTAGAACTGATACTGAAGCTTTCTTT.

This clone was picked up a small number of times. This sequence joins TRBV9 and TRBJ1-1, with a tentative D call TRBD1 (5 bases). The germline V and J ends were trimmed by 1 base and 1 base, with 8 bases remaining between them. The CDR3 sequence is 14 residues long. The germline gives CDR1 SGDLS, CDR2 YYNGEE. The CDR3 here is CASSVRGENTEAFF. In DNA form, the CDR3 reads TGTGCCAGCAGCGTACGGGGGGAGAACACTGAAGCTTTCTTT.

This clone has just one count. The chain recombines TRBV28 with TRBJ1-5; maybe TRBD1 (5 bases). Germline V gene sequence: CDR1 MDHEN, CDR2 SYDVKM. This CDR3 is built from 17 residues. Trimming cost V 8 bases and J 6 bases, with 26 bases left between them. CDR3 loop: CASQIPGPRLRSQPQHF. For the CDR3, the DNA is TGTGCCAGCCAAATCCCGGGACCAAGGTTAAGGAGTCAGCCCCAGCATTTT.

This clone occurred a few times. CDR3 region: CASSSGLAGLYQETQYF. CDR3 DNA sequence: TGTGCCAGCAGCTCAGGACTAGCGGGGCTGTACCAAGAGACCCAGTACTTC. The chain recombines TRBV5-4 with TRBJ2-5, with TRBD2 matching over 12 bases. V gave up 3 bases and J gave up 0 bases; unmatched junction bases: 6. CDR3 length: 17 residues. CDR1 and CDR2 from the germline V gene are SGHNT and YYREEE (reference sequence).

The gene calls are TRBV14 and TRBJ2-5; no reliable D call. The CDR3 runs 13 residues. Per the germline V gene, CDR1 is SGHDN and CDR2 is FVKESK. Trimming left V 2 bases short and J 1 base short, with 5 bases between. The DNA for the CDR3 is TGTGCCAGCAGCCAACAGGTCCAAGAGACCCAGTACTTC. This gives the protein CASSQQVQETQYF.

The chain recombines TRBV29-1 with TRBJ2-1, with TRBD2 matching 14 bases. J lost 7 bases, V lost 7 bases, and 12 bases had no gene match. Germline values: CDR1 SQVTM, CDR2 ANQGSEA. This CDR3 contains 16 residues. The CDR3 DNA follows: TGCAGCGCCATGGGCTGGACTAGCGGGAGGATGAATGAGCAGTTCTTC. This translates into CSAMGWTSGRMNEQFF.

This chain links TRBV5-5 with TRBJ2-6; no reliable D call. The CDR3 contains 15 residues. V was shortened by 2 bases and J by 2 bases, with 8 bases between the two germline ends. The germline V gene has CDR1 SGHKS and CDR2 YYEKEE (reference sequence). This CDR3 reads CASSFFRPGANVLTF. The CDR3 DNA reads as TGTGCCAGCAGCTTCTTCAGGCCTGGGGCCAACGTCCTGACTTTC.

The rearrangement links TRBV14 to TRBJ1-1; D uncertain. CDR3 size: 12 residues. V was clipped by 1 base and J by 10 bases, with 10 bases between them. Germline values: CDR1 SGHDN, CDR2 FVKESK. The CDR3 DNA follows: TGTGCCAGCAGCCAAGCCACAAGTAGAGCTTTCTTT. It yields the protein CASSQATSRAFF.

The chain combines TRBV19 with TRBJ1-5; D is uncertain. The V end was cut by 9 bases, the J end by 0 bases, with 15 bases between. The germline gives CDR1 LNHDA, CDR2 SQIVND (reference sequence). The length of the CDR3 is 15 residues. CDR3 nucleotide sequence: TGTGCCAGCCTCACACGGGCATTTAGCAATCAGCCCCAGCATTTT. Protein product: CASLTRAFSNQPQHF. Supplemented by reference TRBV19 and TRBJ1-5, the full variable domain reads DGGITQSPKYLFRKEGQNVTLSCEQNLNHDAMYWYRQDPGQGLRLIYYSQIVNDFQKGDIAEGYSVSREKKESFPLTVTSAQKNPTAFYLCASLTRAFSNQPQHFGDGTRLSIL.

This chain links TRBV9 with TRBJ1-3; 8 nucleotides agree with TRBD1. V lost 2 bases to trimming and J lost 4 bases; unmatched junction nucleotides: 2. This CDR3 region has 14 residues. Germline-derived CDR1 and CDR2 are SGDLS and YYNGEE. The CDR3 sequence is CASSVGTGGNTIYF. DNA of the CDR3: TGTGCCAGCAGCGTTGGGACAGGCGGAAACACCATATATTTT.